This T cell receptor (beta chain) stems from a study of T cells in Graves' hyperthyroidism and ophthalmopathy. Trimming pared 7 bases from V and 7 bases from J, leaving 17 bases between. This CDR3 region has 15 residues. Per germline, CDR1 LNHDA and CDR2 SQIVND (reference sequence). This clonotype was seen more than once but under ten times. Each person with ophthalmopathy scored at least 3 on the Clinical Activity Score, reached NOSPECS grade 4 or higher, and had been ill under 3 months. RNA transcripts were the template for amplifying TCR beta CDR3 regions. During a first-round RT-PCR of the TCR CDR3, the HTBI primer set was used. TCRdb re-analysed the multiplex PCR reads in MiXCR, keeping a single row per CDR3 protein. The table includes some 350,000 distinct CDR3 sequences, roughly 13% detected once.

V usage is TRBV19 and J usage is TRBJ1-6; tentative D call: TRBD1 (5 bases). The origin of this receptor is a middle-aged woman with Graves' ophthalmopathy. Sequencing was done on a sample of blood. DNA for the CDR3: TGTGCCAGTACCCCCGGGCCTGCAGGGAATTCACCCCTCCACTTT. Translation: CASTPGPAGNSPLHF.